The clone carrying this TCR beta chain was picked up a small number of times. The V end lost 6 bases, the J end lost 9 bases, and 35 bases lay between the germline ends. CDR1 and CDR2 from the germline V gene are MNHEY and SVGEGT. The CDR3 sequence is 19 residues long. These data originate in a study of T cells in Graves' hyperthyroidism and ophthalmopathy. About the research overall: The blood sample was taken at first diagnosis, before treatment began.

Amplified TCR beta CDR3 regions came from RNA transcripts. Carried out on the TCR CDR3, a first-round RT-PCR used the HTBI primer set. TCRdb analysed the multiplex PCR reads with MiXCR anew, one entry per CDR3 protein. Of about 610,000 distinct CDR3 sequences in the sample, roughly 14% were seen once. Used for diagnoses were clinical symptoms, serum thyroxine and TRAb, thyroid ultrasound and orbital computed tomography. The sequencing sample was made of blood. V and J are TRBV6-2 or TRBV6-3 and TRBJ1-1; weak D call: TRBD1 (5 bases). This clonotype originated in a middle-aged woman with Graves' ophthalmopathy. CDR3 loop: CASSYGAGSGGVVLTKAFF. CDR3 sequence (DNA): TGTGCCAGCAGCTACGGTGCTGGGTCTGGGGGGGTGGTCCTCACCAAAGCTTTCTTT.